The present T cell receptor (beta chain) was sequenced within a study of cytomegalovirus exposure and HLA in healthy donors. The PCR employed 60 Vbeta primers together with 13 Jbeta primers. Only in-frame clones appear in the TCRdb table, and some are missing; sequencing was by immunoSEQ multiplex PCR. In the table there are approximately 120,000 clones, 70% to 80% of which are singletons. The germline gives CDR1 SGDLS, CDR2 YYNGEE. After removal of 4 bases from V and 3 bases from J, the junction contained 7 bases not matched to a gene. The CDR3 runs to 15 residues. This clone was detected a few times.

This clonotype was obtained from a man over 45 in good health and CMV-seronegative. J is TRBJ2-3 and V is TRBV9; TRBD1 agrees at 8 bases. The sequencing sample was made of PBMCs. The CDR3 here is CASSQRQGLTDTQYF. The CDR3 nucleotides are TGTGCCAGCAGCCAGCGACAGGGGTTAACAGATACGCAGTATTTT.